The next 27 T cell receptor beta chains were all read from a single sample in a study of CD8+CD57+ T cells in acquired aplastic anemia. Patients included in sequencing had previously demonstrated CD8+CD57+ cell expansion by flow cytometry. CDR3 and TCR beta VDJ profiling relied on genomic DNA as the template. TCRdb reprocessed the reads with MiXCR, giving one entry per CDR3 protein. The top ten clones hold about 2.6% of a sample with around 120,000 distinct CDR3 sequences, about 43% of them seen once. What was sequenced was sorted CD4+, CD8+, or CD8+CD57+ T cells (not recorded which) from PBMCs. All receptors come from a human donor with aplastic anemia.

The CDR3 sequence: CASQQGNTGELFF. DNA of the CDR3: TGCGCCAGCCAACAAGGGAACACCGGGGAGCTGTTTTTT. The V and J genes are TRBV5-1 and TRBJ2-2; no clear D gene. Trimming shortened V by 7 bases and J by 1 base, and 8 bases separated the two germline ends. This CDR3 spans 13 amino acids. Germline CDR1 is SGHRS and CDR2 is YFSETQ.

The rearrangement uses TRBV7-9 and TRBJ1-2, with D unresolved. In germline, CDR1 is SEHNR, CDR2 FQNEAQ (reference sequence). Trimming left V 0 bases short and J 8 bases short, with 7 bases between. The length of the CDR3 is 12 residues. The CDR3: CASSLATAGYTF. The CDR3 nucleotides are TGTGCCAGCAGCTTAGCCACGGCGGGCTACACCTTC.

This rearrangement joins TRBV20-1 to TRBJ2-1, with 7 nucleotides matching TRBD1. This CDR3 region has 12 residues. The trim removed 6 bases at V and 13 bases at J, leaving 12 bases unmatched. Per germline, CDR1 DFQATT and CDR2 SNEGSKA (reference sequence). CDR3 protein: CSAYKRTGKQFF. CDR3 DNA: TGCAGTGCGTATAAGCGGACAGGTAAACAGTTCTTC.

This clonotype has just a few counts. The gene calls are TRBV3-1 and TRBJ1-5; D remains ambiguous. The CDR3 has 15 residues. Germline V gene lookup returns CDR1 LGHDT and CDR2 YNNKEL (reference sequence). The germline V and J ends were trimmed by 1 base and 4 bases, with 11 bases remaining between them. CDR3 amino acids: CASSQGEKLNQPQHF. CDR3 nucleotide sequence: TGTGCCAGCAGCCAAGGGGAAAAGCTAAATCAGCCCCAGCATTTT.

This rearrangement joins TRBV20-1 to TRBJ1-4; a possible D gene is TRBD1 (6 bases). Per germline, CDR1 DFQATT and CDR2 SNEGSKA (reference sequence). With 3 bases removed from V and 8 bases from J, the gap between germline ends came to 13 bases. The CDR3 runs to 13 residues. CDR3 in amino acids: CSASRQGPEKLFF. CDR3 DNA sequence: TGCAGTGCTAGCAGGCAGGGGCCGGAAAAACTGTTTTTT.

The rearrangement links TRBV29-1 to TRBJ2-3; 7 nucleotides agree with TRBD1. This CDR3 contains 14 residues. The V and J ends lost 1 base and 5 bases, in that order; junction bases with no gene match: 6. The germline V gene encodes CDR1 SQVTM and CDR2 ANQGSEA. Written as DNA, the CDR3 is TGCAGCGTTGAAGCGACAGGGTATATAGATACGCAGTATTTT. The encoded protein is CSVEATGYIDTQYF.

This clonotype was picked up a small number of times. J is TRBJ2-2 and V is TRBV18; D ambiguous. This CDR3 contains 14 residues. Germline CDR1 and CDR2: KGHSH and LQKENI. V was shortened by 2 bases and J by 2 bases, with 6 bases between the two germline ends. The DNA for the CDR3 is TGTGCCAGCTCACCAAGGAGCAACACCGGGGAGCTGTTTTTT. Protein product: CASSPRSNTGELFF. The variable domain in full, with the rest retrieved from reference TRBV18 and TRBJ2-2, is NAGVMQNPRHLVRRRGQEARLRCSPMKGHSHVYWYRQLPEEGLKFMVYLQKENIIDESGMPKERFSAEFPKEGPSILRIQQVVRGDSAAYFCASSPRSNTGELFFGEGSRLTVL.

As concerns this clonotype: One base away lies a much larger clone, so this may be a sequencing read error. The CDR3 spells CAGSQSLGYNEQFF. The CDR3 DNA reads TGTGCCGGCAGCCAATCTCTAGGTTACAATGAGCAGTTCTTC. The V gene is TRBV3-1, the J gene TRBJ2-1; D gene uncertain. From germline, CDR1 is LGHDT and CDR2 YNNKEL (reference sequence). The CDR3 length is 14 residues.

This clonotype was seen ten or more times. This chain uses TRBV28 with TRBJ1-6; D is unresolved. V shed 2 bases and J shed 8 bases, with 4 bases lying between them. The germline CDR1 and CDR2 sequences are MDHEN and SYDVKM. The CDR3 covers 12 residues. As DNA, the CDR3 is TGTGCCAGCAGTTTAGACGATTCACCCCTCCACTTT. Translating gives CASSLDDSPLHF.

The chain employs TRBV20-1 and TRBJ2-3; maybe TRBD2 (5 bases). This CDR3 contains 12 residues. CDR1 is DFQATT, CDR2 SNEGSKA, per germline (reference sequence). With 4 bases removed from V and 5 bases from J, the gap between germline ends came to 10 bases. Here the CDR3 reads CSATRTGDTQYF. The CDR3 DNA is TGCAGTGCTACGCGGACTGGAGATACGCAGTATTTT.

This clonotype was seen only a few times. A read error may be the cause here, since a much bigger clone is one base away. This rearrangement joins TRBV14 to TRBJ2-3; D is undetermined. The CDR3 loop spans 14 amino acids. CDR1 is SGHDN and CDR2 is FVKESK in the germline V gene. V gave up 4 bases and J gave up 0 bases, with 8 bases separating them. Here the CDR3 DNA reads TGTGCCAGCAGCCCGACGAGGAGCACAGATACGCAGTATTTT. Protein product: CASSPTRSTDTQYF.

This clonotype came up many times. CDR3 sequence: CASSQVLAGETQYF. The CDR3 region has the DNA TGTGCCAGCAGCCAAGTTTTAGCCGGTGAGACCCAGTACTTC. The chain carries TRBV3-1 and TRBJ2-5, with no clear D. V lost 1 base, J lost 5 bases, and 11 bases lay in between. CDR3 length: 14 amino acids. Germline CDR1 reads LGHDT; CDR2 reads YNNKEL (reference sequence).

This clonotype was found many times. The genes are TRBV12-3 or TRBV12-4 and TRBJ2-7; possibly TRBD1 for D (5 bases). The V end lost 3 bases, the J end lost 3 bases, and 12 bases lay between the germline ends. The CDR3 is made up of 14 amino acids. CDR3 protein: CASSFLGHLYEQYV. CDR3 nucleotide sequence: TGTGCCAGCAGTTTTTTGGGGCACCTCTACGAGCAGTACGTC.

V is TRBV4-2 and J is TRBJ2-5; 9 nucleotides agree with TRBD2. Per germline, CDR1 LGHNA and CDR2 YNFKEQ. This CDR3 region has 16 residues. The J segment lost 1 base and the V segment lost 4 bases, leaving 7 bases of the junction unmatched. The CDR3 reads CASSPPLAGIQETQYF. In DNA, the CDR3 is TGTGCCAGCAGCCCCCCCCTAGCGGGGATCCAAGAGACCCAGTACTTC.

For this clonotype: A much larger clone sits a single nucleotide away, making a read error possible. Because it lacks the conserved phenylalanine or tryptophan at the end, this CDR3 is likely a read error. This sequence joins TRBV7-9 and TRBJ2-2; TRBD1 or TRBD2 may be the D gene (5 bases each). Trimming left V 1 base short and J 3 bases short, with 6 bases between. The germline gives CDR1 SEHNR, CDR2 FQNEAQ (reference sequence). CDR3 length equals 14 residues. This chain's CDR3 is CASSLGGDTGELFS. CDR3 bases: TGTGCCAGCAGCTTAGGAGGGGACACCGGGGAGCTGTTTTCT.

At least ten counts were recorded for this clonotype. J is TRBJ1-1 and V is TRBV7-9; no clear D gene. V gave up 1 base and J gave up 5 bases, with 17 bases separating them. CDR3 length equals 16 residues. CDR1 is SEHNR, CDR2 FQNEAQ, per germline (reference sequence). The CDR3 spells CASSLGRNPVGTEAFF. CDR3 DNA: TGTGCCAGCAGCTTAGGGCGAAACCCCGTTGGAACTGAAGCTTTCTTT.

This clonotype showed up many times. V is TRBV7-2 and J is TRBJ2-5, with TRBD2 matching over 10 bases. The V gene end was trimmed by 4 bases and the J gene end by 6 bases; junction bases not matched to a gene: 8. This CDR3 is 15 amino acids long. The germline gives CDR1 SGHTA, CDR2 FQGNSA. CDR3 sequence: CASSSSGGASKTQYF. DNA for the CDR3: TGTGCCAGCAGCTCCAGCGGGGGGGCCTCGAAGACCCAGTACTTC.

With regard to this clonotype: A read error may produce the germline difference seen at one junction end. V gene TRBV19 combines with J gene TRBJ2-7; D possibly corresponds to TRBD1 (6 bases). Germline V gene lookup returns CDR1 LNHDA and CDR2 SQIVND (reference sequence). The CDR3 loop spans 14 amino acids. The CDR3 sequence is CASSIRDRSYEQCF. CDR3 nucleotide sequence: TGTGCTAGTAGTATACGTGACAGGTCCTACGAGCAGTGCTTC.

A note on this clonotype: A much larger clonotype is one base distant, so this may be a read error. The conserved phenylalanine or tryptophan normally closing the CDR3 is absent here, so this likely arose from a read error. The V gene is TRBV5-5, the J gene TRBJ2-3, with a weak D call TRBD2 (5 bases). Germline V gives CDR1 SGHKS, CDR2 YYEKEE (reference sequence). The V and J ends lost 3 bases and 2 bases respectively, with 10 bases between them. CDR3 size: 14 residues. The CDR3 is CASSSWGDTDTQYL. CDR3 DNA: TGTGCCAGCAGCTCCTGGGGAGACACAGATACGCAGTATCTT.

This clonotype has ten or more counts. The chain uses TRBV19 and TRBJ1-5, with D uncertain. V dropped 6 bases and J dropped 9 bases, with 18 bases sitting between them. The germline gives CDR1 LNHDA, CDR2 SQIVND (reference sequence). The CDR3 is 14 residues long. The CDR3 protein is CASSPGIQARPQHF. The CDR3 nucleotides read TGTGCCAGTAGCCCCGGGATTCAGGCGCGGCCCCAGCATTTT. Based on the CDR3 plus reference TRBV19 and TRBJ1-5, the full variable domain is DGGITQSPKYLFRKEGQNVTLSCEQNLNHDAMYWYRQDPGQGLRLIYYSQIVNDFQKGDIAEGYSVSREKKESFPLTVTSAQKNPTAFYLCASSPGIQARPQHFGDGTRLSIL.

This sequence joins TRBV15 and TRBJ2-3; 7 nucleotides align to TRBD2. Trimming cost V 1 base and J 4 bases; bases outside gene matches: 5. CDR3 length equals 15 residues. Germline V gives CDR1 LNHNV, CDR2 YYDKDF (reference sequence). DNA for the CDR3: TGTGCCACCAGCAGAGGGGCGGGGGAGTCAGATACGCAGTATTTT. Translated: CATSRGAGESDTQYF.

This clonotype was counted at least ten times. V is TRBV6-5 and J is TRBJ2-3, with a weak D call TRBD1 (6 bases). CDR3 length: 14 residues. Germline V gene data show CDR1 as MNHEY and CDR2 as SVGAGI. Trimming removed 0 bases from V and 6 bases from J, with 10 bases in between. The CDR3 region is CASSYSAGADTQYF. CDR3 nucleotide sequence: TGTGCCAGCAGTTACTCGGCAGGGGCGGATACGCAGTATTTT.

This clonotype appeared many times. The V and J genes are TRBV4-2 and TRBJ1-6; tentatively, D is TRBD1 (6 bases). The CDR3 extends over 16 amino acids. Looked up from germline, CDR1 is LGHNA and CDR2 is YNFKEQ. V was clipped by 4 bases and J by 0 bases, with 10 bases between them. Written as DNA, the CDR3 is TGTGCCAGCAGCCGGGGGCAGAACTCCTATAATTCACCCCTCCACTTT. Encoded protein: CASSRGQNSYNSPLHF.

This chain connects TRBV29-1 to TRBJ2-5, with TRBD2 identical over 9 bases. Per the germline V gene, CDR1 is SQVTM and CDR2 is ANQGSEA. The CDR3 runs to 15 residues. The V and J ends lost 6 bases and 3 bases, in that order; junction bases with no gene match: 11. The CDR3 here is CSVSRTSDMEETQYF. CDR3 DNA: TGCAGCGTGAGTCGGACTAGCGACATGGAAGAGACCCAGTACTTC.

The chain links TRBV11-3 to TRBJ1-2; D remains ambiguous. Trimming pared 8 bases from V and 0 bases from J, leaving 13 bases between. This CDR3 has 14 residues. The germline CDR1 and CDR2 sequences are SGHNT and YENEEA. The CDR3 DNA sequence: TGTGCCAGCGTAGGGCAGGCAGCTAACTATGGCTACACCTTC. It translates to CASVGQAANYGYTF.

On this clonotype itself: The missing conserved phenylalanine or tryptophan at the end of this CDR3 makes a read error likely. The chain uses TRBV29-1 and TRBJ1-1; no clear D gene. V shed 4 bases and J shed 4 bases, with 13 bases lying between them. Germline V gives CDR1 SQVTM, CDR2 ANQGSEA. The CDR3 has 13 amino acids. CDR3 residues: CSVAGSWGTEAFL. The CDR3 nucleotides are TGCAGCGTTGCGGGATCCTGGGGCACTGAAGCTTTCCTT.

About this clonotype itself: The final CDR3 position lacks the conserved phenylalanine or tryptophan, pointing to a likely read error. The DNA is left out, because the CDR3 cannot be placed on it with certainty; the CDR3 is given as TCRdb lists it. The V call is TRBV10-1, the J call TRBJ2-7; TRBD2, as called in the table, went unchecked against the DNA. Ends included, the CDR3 has 8 residues. Germline V lookup: CDR1 WNHNN, CDR2 SYGVQD (reference sequence). The CDR3 region is CASSLLAG.